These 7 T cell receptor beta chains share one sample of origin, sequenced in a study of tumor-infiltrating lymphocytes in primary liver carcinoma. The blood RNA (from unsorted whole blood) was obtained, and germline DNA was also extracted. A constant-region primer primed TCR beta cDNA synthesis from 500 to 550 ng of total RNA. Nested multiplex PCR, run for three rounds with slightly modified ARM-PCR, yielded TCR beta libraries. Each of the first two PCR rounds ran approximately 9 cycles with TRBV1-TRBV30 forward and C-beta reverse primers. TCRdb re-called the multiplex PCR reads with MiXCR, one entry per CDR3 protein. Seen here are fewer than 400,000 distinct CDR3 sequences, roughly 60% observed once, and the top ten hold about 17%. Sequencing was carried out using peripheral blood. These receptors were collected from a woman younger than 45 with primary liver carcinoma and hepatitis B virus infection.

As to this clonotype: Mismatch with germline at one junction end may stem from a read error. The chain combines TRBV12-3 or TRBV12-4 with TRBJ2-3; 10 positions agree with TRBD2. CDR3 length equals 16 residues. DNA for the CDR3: TGTGCCAACAGTGGGGTAGCGGGAGGCAAGACAGATGCGCAGTATTTT. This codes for CANSGVAGGKTDAQYF.

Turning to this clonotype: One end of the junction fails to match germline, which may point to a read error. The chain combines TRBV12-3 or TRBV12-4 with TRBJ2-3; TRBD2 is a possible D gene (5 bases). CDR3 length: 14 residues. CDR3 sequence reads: CVSSSLTSTDTQYF. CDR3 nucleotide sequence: TGTGTCAGCAGTTCCCTAACTAGTACAGATACGCAGTATTTT.

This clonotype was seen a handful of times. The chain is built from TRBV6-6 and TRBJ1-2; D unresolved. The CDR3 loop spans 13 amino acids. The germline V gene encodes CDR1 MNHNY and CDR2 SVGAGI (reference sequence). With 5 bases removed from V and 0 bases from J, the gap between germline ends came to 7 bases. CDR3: CASSTPANYGYTF. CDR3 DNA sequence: TGTGCCAGCAGTACGCCAGCTAACTATGGCTACACCTTC.

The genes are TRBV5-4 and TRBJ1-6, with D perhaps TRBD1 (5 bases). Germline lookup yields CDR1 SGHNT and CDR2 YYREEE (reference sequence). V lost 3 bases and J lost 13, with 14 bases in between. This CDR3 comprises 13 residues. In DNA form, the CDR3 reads TGTGCCAGCAGCTCAACCGGGGGAACCCCCCTCCACTTT. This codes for CASSSTGGTPLHF.

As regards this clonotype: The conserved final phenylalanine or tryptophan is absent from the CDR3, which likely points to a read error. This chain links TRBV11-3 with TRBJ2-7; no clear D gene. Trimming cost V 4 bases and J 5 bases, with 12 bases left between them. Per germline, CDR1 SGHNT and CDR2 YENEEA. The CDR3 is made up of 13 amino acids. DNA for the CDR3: TGTGCCAGCAGCTCCCAGGCCGCAGACGAGCAGTACCTC. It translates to CASSSQAADEQYL.

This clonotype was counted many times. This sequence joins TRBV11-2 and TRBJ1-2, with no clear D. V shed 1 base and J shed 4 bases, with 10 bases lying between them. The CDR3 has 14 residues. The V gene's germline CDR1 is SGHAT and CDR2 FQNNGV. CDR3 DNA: TGTGCCAGCAGCTTAGTCGGCAGTTCCTATGGCTACACCTTC. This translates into CASSLVGSSYGYTF.

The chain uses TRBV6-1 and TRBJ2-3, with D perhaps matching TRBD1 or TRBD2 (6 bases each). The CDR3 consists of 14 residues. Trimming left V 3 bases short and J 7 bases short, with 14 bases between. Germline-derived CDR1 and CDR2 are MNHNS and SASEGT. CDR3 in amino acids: CASSEGGVPHTQYF. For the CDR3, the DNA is TGTGCCAGCAGTGAGGGGGGCGTCCCACATACGCAGTATTTT.